This T cell receptor (beta chain) was profiled in a study of shared clonotypes between healthy human individuals. Study-wide background: Every donor yielded three CD4 naive, three CD4 memory, two CD8 naive and one CD8 memory plate.

This clone was detected only a few times. This table comes from immunoSEQ multiplex PCR, and its TCRdb copy is limited to in-frame clones, with some not included. The sample holds millions of clones; 85% to 95% are singletons and the top ten take around 1.7%. V was cut by 3 bases and J by 0 bases, with 9 bases left in between. This CDR3 contains 14 residues. The germline CDR1 and CDR2 sequences are SGDLS and YYNGEE. CD8 cells regarded as naive lacked CD45RO, were positively chosen for CCR7, and omitted terminally differentiated effector memory CD45RA+ cells. V is TRBV9 and J is TRBJ1-2; D is perhaps TRBD1 (6 bases). The origin of this receptor is a man between 18 and 29 years old in good health. Some clones in this sample may be carry-over from other donors' samples. The sequencing sample was made of naive CD8+ T cells from PBMCs. CDR3 in amino acids: CASSDGQTNYGYTF. The CDR3 region has the DNA TGTGCCAGCAGCGACGGACAGACTAACTATGGCTACACCTTC.